This entry is about one T cell receptor (beta chain). What antigen it recognizes has not been identified. The germline V gene encodes CDR1 MNHEY and CDR2 SVGAGI. Reading from cysteine to phenylalanine, the CDR3 counts 14 amino acids. No DNA accompanies this entry. Each CD8+ T cell subset was flow-sorted in triplicate, and 300,000 or so cells per subset were placed directly into RLT lysis buffer. Using standard density gradient centrifugation, peripheral blood mononuclear cells were isolated from buffy coats. Total RNA was extracted from sorted cells with an RNeasy Mini Kit. This sample is drawn from a study of CXCR3-negative and CXCR3-positive naive CD8 T cells (dated by TCRdb to the late 2010s). Concerning the study at large: In total, around 140 million TRB reads were obtained, or roughly 1.5 +/- 0.3 million reads per library. The diversity and physicochemical repertoire analyses included eleven to twelve donors pooled from two independent experiments. TRBV-TRBJ cluster analysis included naive subsets from about 5 donors and memory cells from 3 donors.

TCRdb lists the instrument as NextSeq 550. The Human TCR Profiling Kit (MiLaboratory) was used to make UMI-labeled 5' RACE TRB cDNA libraries. The full amount of extracted RNA was used for cDNA synthesis, and the full amount of resulting cDNA was used for PCR amplification. Libraries were prepared in parallel using an identical number of PCR cycles. Per the authors' processing: MIGEC and MiXCR extracted about 48,000 +/- 9,800 unique UMI-labeled TRB cDNA molecules per library, requiring at least two reads per UMI. On average, about 40,000 +/- 10,000 functional in-frame TRB CDR3 nucleotide clonotypes lacking stop codons were found per library. After downsampling to 5000 UMI-labeled TRB molecules per sample, diversity metrics such as normalized Shannon-Wiener and Chao1 were calculated in VDJtools. For the central five CDR3 residues, VDJtools calculated physicochemical properties weighted by clonotype size, namely interaction energy, strength, volume and Kidera factor 4. One entry per CDR3 protein sequence results from the TCRdb reprocessing of the reads, with DNA left out. TCRdb's processing, not the study's, gives the V and J calls here. This sample's records show fewer than 60,000 distinct CDR3 sequences. The leading ten clones occupy under 25% of the sample.

Overall results and qualifications from the work: Freshly isolated PBMCs were used for most assays because CXCR3 expression went down partially after cryopreservation. Similar TRBV-TRBJ usage was shown by naive CXCR3-negative and CXCR3-positive cells from the same donor, whereas distinct patterns were shown by memory cells. Both naive subsets had comparably high repertoire diversity, while memory CD8+ T cells had much lower repertoire diversity. Because surface CD5, which is linked to self-reactivity in mice, was comparable between the naive subsets, TCR interaction strength was also inferred from the physicochemical properties of TRB CDR3s.

Sequenced: memory CD8+ T cells from blood. The meaning of the sample's cell subset or site label: conventional CD8+ memory T cells (TMEM), sorted as controls. The source of this sequence is a human donor in good health. Some clones in this sample may be carry-over from other donors' samples. The rearranged segments are TRBV6-5 and TRBJ1-2; TCRdb proposes TRBD1, but this gene call is untestable without DNA. The CDR3 amino acid sequence is: CASSSADIGYGYTF.